The 27 T cell receptor beta chains below were found in one sample sequenced in a study of blood T cell repertoires in COVID-19. Data came from immunoSEQ multiplex PCR; TCRdb stores just in-frame clones and leaves some out. The top ten clones hold roughly 7.8% of a sample with around 320,000 clones, 75% to 85% of them seen once. Material for sequencing was peripheral blood. The receptor set was obtained from a human donor in a cohort sampled during active COVID-19.

The chain couples TRBV5-1 to TRBJ2-1; 11 nucleotides line up with TRBD1. This CDR3 has 15 amino acids. The germline V gene has CDR1 SGHRS and CDR2 YFSETQ. With V trimmed by 0 bases and J by 6 bases, 2 bases remained unmatched. CDR3 loop: CASSLAGTGGNEQFF. The CDR3 DNA is TGCGCCAGCAGCTTGGCCGGGACAGGGGGCAATGAGCAGTTCTTC.

The V gene is TRBV5-1, the J gene TRBJ2-7; TRBD2 aligns across 10 bases. From germline, CDR1 is SGHRS and CDR2 YFSETQ. J was trimmed by 1 base and V by 7 bases; bases with no gene match: 5. This CDR3 comprises 14 residues. The CDR3 protein is CASGSGGASYEQYF. As DNA, the CDR3 is TGCGCCAGCGGGAGCGGGGGGGCGTCCTACGAGCAGTACTTC.

The V call is TRBV2, the J call TRBJ2-3, with TRBD1 matching over 7 bases. V lost 7 bases, J lost 4 bases, and 5 bases stayed unmatched. Germline V gene data show CDR1 as SNHLY and CDR2 as FYNNEI. The CDR3 sequence is 13 residues long. CDR3 DNA sequence: TGTGCCAGCAAGACAGGGCTGGCAGATACGCAGTATTTT. It translates to CASKTGLADTQYF.

The J gene is TRBJ1-1, the V gene TRBV18; D is perhaps TRBD1 (6 bases). The V gene's germline CDR1 is KGHSH and CDR2 LQKENI. CDR3 size: 13 residues. Trimming shortened V by 4 bases and J by 6 bases, and 12 bases separated the two germline ends. The CDR3 is CASSQDSFSEAFF. CDR3 DNA: TGTGCCAGCTCACAGGACAGTTTTTCTGAAGCTTTCTTT.

This clone has just one count. The chain couples TRBV12-3 or TRBV12-4 to TRBJ2-1, with no clear D. Trimming pared 5 bases from V and 13 bases from J, leaving 15 bases between. The CDR3 runs to 12 residues. The CDR3 is CASSPSVVAQFF. The DNA for the CDR3 is TGTGCCAGCAGTCCATCGGTAGTCGCTCAGTTCTTC.

The table lists this clone with a count of one. The V and J genes are TRBV27 and TRBJ2-2, with 13 bases lining up with TRBD2. V trimming: 7 bases; J trimming: 6 bases; junction bases outside the gene matches: 2. This CDR3 comprises 14 residues. The germline gives CDR1 MNHEY, CDR2 SMNVEV (reference sequence). Here the CDR3 DNA reads TGTGCCAGCACCACTAGCGGGGGGGCCGGGGAGCTGTTTTTT. Encoded protein: CASTTSGGAGELFF.

The CDR3 DNA reads TGTGCCACCCGAGGAGGAAAGGTTATGAACACTGAAGCTTTCTTT. Amino acid sequence: CATRGGKVMNTEAFF. The rearrangement uses TRBV2 and TRBJ1-1; the D is unclear. Germline values: CDR1 SNHLY, CDR2 FYNNEI. The V end lost 10 bases, the J end lost 0 bases, and 18 bases lay between the germline ends. This CDR3 region has 15 residues.

This clone was observed a handful of times. The rearrangement links TRBV20-1 to TRBJ1-1; TRBD1 aligns across 9 bases. CDR1 and CDR2 from the germline V gene are DFQATT and SNEGSKA (reference sequence). This CDR3 contains 11 residues. V lost 1 base to trimming and J lost 13 bases; unmatched junction nucleotides: 4. CDR3 amino acids: CSARGDRDGFF. DNA for the CDR3: TGCAGTGCTAGAGGGGACAGGGATGGTTTCTTT.

This sequence joins TRBV10-3 and TRBJ2-3; weak D call: TRBD2 (6 bases). Trimming stripped 6 bases from V and 3 bases from J, with 10 bases between. The CDR3 runs 13 residues. The germline gives CDR1 ENHRY, CDR2 SYGVKD. CDR3 region: CAIRELATDTQYF. The CDR3 DNA follows: TGTGCCATCAGGGAACTAGCAACAGATACGCAGTATTTT.

The CDR3 region is CASSVAFGRNTEAFF. The CDR3 coding sequence is TGTGCCAGCAGCGTAGCTTTTGGGCGGAACACTGAAGCTTTCTTT. The V and J genes are TRBV9 and TRBJ1-1; D is unresolved. Germline V gene lookup returns CDR1 SGDLS and CDR2 YYNGEE. The CDR3 runs 15 residues. Trimming pared 0 bases from V and 1 base from J, leaving 10 bases between.

The J gene is TRBJ1-5, the V gene TRBV4-2; 7 bases fit TRBD1. The V gene end was trimmed by 0 bases and the J gene end by 6 bases; junction bases not matched to a gene: 8. CDR1 and CDR2 from the germline V gene are LGHNA and YNFKEQ. CDR3 length equals 16 residues. The CDR3 sequence is CASSQEVGGGSQPQHF. The DNA of the CDR3 is TGTGCCAGCAGCCAAGAAGTAGGAGGGGGCAGTCAGCCCCAGCATTTT.

J is TRBJ2-5 and V is TRBV7-6, with D unclear. Germline values: CDR1 SGHVS, CDR2 FNYEAQ. V lost 5 bases and J lost 2, with 9 bases in between. The CDR3 extends over 13 amino acids. The CDR3 reads CASSPRVQETQYF. DNA for the CDR3: TGTGCCAGCAGCCCCCGAGTTCAAGAGACCCAGTACTTC.

In its sample, this clone was seen a few times. The chain employs TRBV7-9 and TRBJ1-2; 8 nucleotides line up with TRBD1. V trimming: 7 bases; J trimming: 5 bases; junction bases outside the gene matches: 9. Germline V gene lookup returns CDR1 SEHNR and CDR2 FQNEAQ (reference sequence). CDR3 length: 14 residues. The CDR3 region has the DNA TGTGCCAGCACCCTTATGACAGGGGAGTATGGCTACACCTTC. Amino acid sequence: CASTLMTGEYGYTF.

The sample holds a few counts of this clone. This chain links TRBV6-1 with TRBJ2-7; D is perhaps TRBD1 (5 bases). This CDR3 is 15 amino acids long. Deletions cut 1 base from V and 2 bases from J, with 12 bases between. Per the germline V gene, CDR1 is MNHNS and CDR2 is SASEGT. The CDR3 DNA reads TGTGCCAGCAGTGAAGTCTTTGACAGCCCCTACGAGCAGTACTTC. This codes for CASSEVFDSPYEQYF.

This chain connects TRBV15 to TRBJ1-5; the D is unclear. Germline V lookup: CDR1 LNHNV, CDR2 YYDKDF (reference sequence). The V and J ends lost 3 bases and 0 bases respectively, with 9 bases between them. The CDR3 has 15 amino acids. This CDR3 is CATSSTEYSNQPQHF. Written as DNA, the CDR3 is TGTGCCACCAGCAGCACGGAGTATAGCAATCAGCCCCAGCATTTT.

Turning to this clone: The junction differs from germline at one of its ends, possibly a read error. The chain combines TRBV2 with TRBJ2-7; D perhaps matches TRBD1 (5 bases). CDR1 and CDR2 from the germline V gene are SNHLY and FYNNEI. The CDR3 length is 13 residues. For the CDR3, the DNA is TGTGCCAGCAGTGAAGGACAGCCCTATGAGCAGTACTTC. Encoded protein: CASSEGQPYEQYF.

The chain carries TRBV28 and TRBJ2-3; 11 nucleotides line up with TRBD2. The CDR3 contains 13 residues. Germline CDR1 MDHEN, CDR2 SYDVKM. V lost 6 bases, J lost 5 bases, and 1 base stayed unmatched. The CDR3 region has the DNA TGTGCCAGCAGCGGACTAGCGGGAGATACGCAGTATTTT. This gives the protein CASSGLAGDTQYF. The full variable domain, rest sourced from reference TRBV28 and TRBJ2-3, is DVKVTQSSRYLVKRTGEKVFLECVQDMDHENMFWYRQDPGLGLRLIYFSYDVKMKEKGDIPEGYSVSREKKERFSLILESASTNQTSMYLCASSGLAGDTQYFGPGTRLTVL.

A note on this clone: This may be a read error: a much more frequent sequence differs by one nucleotide. The genes are TRBV6-5 and TRBJ1-1, with TRBD1 as a possible D gene (5 bases). Germline V gives CDR1 MNHEY, CDR2 SVGAGI. This CDR3 region has 14 residues. V gave up 2 bases and J gave up 1 base, with 8 bases separating them. CDR3 DNA sequence: TGTGCCAGCAGTTACGTTGGGGCGAACACTGAAGCTTTCTTT. Protein: CASSYVGANTEAFF.

The V gene is TRBV11-3, the J gene TRBJ2-7; 13 nucleotides agree with TRBD2. V was clipped by 4 bases and J by 2 bases; unmatched bases: 5. CDR3 size: 16 residues. Looked up from germline, CDR1 is SGHNT and CDR2 is YENEEA. Written as DNA, the CDR3 is TGTGCCAGCAGCTCTGGGACTAGCGGGGACACCTACGAGCAGTACTTC. Translating gives CASSSGTSGDTYEQYF. Using reference TRBV11-3 and TRBJ2-7 for the parts outside the CDR3, the full variable domain is EAGVVQSPRYKIIEKKQPVAFWCNPISGHNTLYWYLQNLGQGPELLIRYENEEAVDDSQLPKDRFSAERLKGVDSTLKIQPAELGDSAVYLCASSSGTSGDTYEQYFGPGTRLTVT.

The chain uses TRBV5-4 and TRBJ1-2; D uncertain. Between the trimmed V and J ends, which lost 3 bases and 8 bases, there was a span of 23 bases. Germline V CDR1 and CDR2: SGHNT, YYREEE (reference sequence). This CDR3 comprises 16 residues. DNA of the CDR3: TGTGCCAGCAGCTCCCGGGTTTCGGTAGTGTTTGAGGGCTACACCTTC. It is translated as CASSSRVSVVFEGYTF.

Here the CDR3 reads CASGLSNKTGGGQPQHF. In nucleotides, the CDR3 is TGTGCTAGTGGTTTATCAAACAAGACAGGGGGCGGTCAGCCCCAGCATTTT. V is TRBV12-5 and J is TRBJ1-5; 10 positions agree with TRBD1. From germline, CDR1 is LGHNT and CDR2 FRNRAP. This CDR3 has 17 amino acids. Unmatched junction bases numbered 11, after V lost 3 bases and J lost 6 bases.

The rearrangement joins TRBV7-9 to TRBJ2-1; 7 bases are a match to TRBD2. Germline CDR1 reads SEHNR; CDR2 reads FQNEAQ (reference sequence). The CDR3 has 14 amino acids. The ends lost 8 bases at V and 1 base at J; junction bases unmatched: 5. CDR3 sequence (DNA): TGTGCCAGCCGACCTAGCGGATCCTACAATGAGCAGTTCTTC. This encodes CASRPSGSYNEQFF.

The genes are TRBV20-1 and TRBJ2-3; 7 positions agree with TRBD2. After removal of 3 bases from V and 2 bases from J, the junction contained 11 bases not matched to a gene. The CDR3 length is 16 residues. The germline CDR1 and CDR2 sequences are DFQATT and SNEGSKA (reference sequence). This chain's CDR3 is CSASPPGRGNTDTQYF. As DNA, the CDR3 is TGCAGTGCTAGTCCCCCAGGGCGGGGGAACACAGATACGCAGTATTTT.

A word on this clone: A read error may produce the germline difference seen at one junction end. This chain connects TRBV4-1 to TRBJ1-1; 7 bases are a match to TRBD1. The CDR3 has 15 amino acids. The germline V gene encodes CDR1 MGHRA and CDR2 YSYEKL. Here the CDR3 reads CASRFLGTVKTEAFF. Written as DNA, the CDR3 is TGCGCCAGCAGGTTTTTAGGGACAGTGAAGACTGAAGCTTTCTTT.

V usage is TRBV24-1 and J usage is TRBJ1-2, with 9 nucleotides matching TRBD1. V dropped 4 bases and J dropped 4; count of bases not matched to a gene: 6. The CDR3 length is 15 residues. Looked up from germline, CDR1 is KGHDR and CDR2 is SFDVKD. The CDR3 reads CATSEGDRGIYGYTF. CDR3 sequence (DNA): TGTGCCACCAGTGAGGGAGACAGGGGGATCTATGGCTACACCTTC.

This clone showed up just a few times. This chain joins TRBV19 and TRBJ2-4; D remains unclear. The CDR3 loop spans 14 amino acids. In germline, CDR1 is LNHDA, CDR2 SQIVND (reference sequence). V was pared by 8 bases and J by 1 base, with 12 bases between. The CDR3 sequence: CASGPNAAKNIQYF. Written as DNA, the CDR3 is TGTGCCAGTGGTCCAAACGCGGCCAAAAACATTCAGTACTTC.

V is TRBV27 and J is TRBJ2-1; 8 bases align to TRBD2. Germline lookup yields CDR1 MNHEY and CDR2 SMNVEV (reference sequence). The CDR3 runs to 16 residues. V shed 0 bases and J 4 bases; nucleotides not matched to a gene: 5. The DNA of the CDR3 is TGTGCCAGCAGTTTATCCGGGACTAGGGCTTACAATGAGCAGTTCTTC. This sequence encodes CASSLSGTRAYNEQFF.